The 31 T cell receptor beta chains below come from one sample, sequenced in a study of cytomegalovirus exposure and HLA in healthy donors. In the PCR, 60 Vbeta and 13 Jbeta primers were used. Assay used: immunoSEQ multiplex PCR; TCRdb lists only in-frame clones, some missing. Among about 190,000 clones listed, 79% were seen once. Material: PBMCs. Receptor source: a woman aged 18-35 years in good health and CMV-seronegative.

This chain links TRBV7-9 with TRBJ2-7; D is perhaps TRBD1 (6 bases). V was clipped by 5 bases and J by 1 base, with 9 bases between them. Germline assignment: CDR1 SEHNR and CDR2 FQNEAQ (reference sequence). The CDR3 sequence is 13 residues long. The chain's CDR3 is CASSTRGSYEQYF. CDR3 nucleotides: TGTGCCAGCAGCACCAGGGGATCCTACGAGCAGTACTTC.

The DNA of the CDR3 is TGTGCCAGTAGTATACAGGCAGATACGCAGTATTTT. The encoded protein is CASSIQADTQYF. The V gene is TRBV19, the J gene TRBJ2-3; D uncertain. This CDR3 is 12 amino acids long. V was cut by 2 bases and J by 4 bases, with 4 bases left in between. Germline V lookup: CDR1 LNHDA, CDR2 SQIVND (reference sequence).

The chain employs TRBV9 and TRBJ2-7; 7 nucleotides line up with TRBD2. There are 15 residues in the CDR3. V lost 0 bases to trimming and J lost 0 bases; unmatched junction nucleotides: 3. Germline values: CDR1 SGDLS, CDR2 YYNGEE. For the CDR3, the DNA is TGTGCCAGCAGCGTAGGAACGGGGGGCTCCTACGAGCAGTACTTC. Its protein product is CASSVGTGGSYEQYF.

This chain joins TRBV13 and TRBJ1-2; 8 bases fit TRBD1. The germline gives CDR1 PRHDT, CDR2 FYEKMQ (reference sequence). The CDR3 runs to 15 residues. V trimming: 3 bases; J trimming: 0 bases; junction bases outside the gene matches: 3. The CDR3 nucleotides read TGTGCCAGCAGCTTCCGGGACAGGTCTAACTATGGCTACACCTTC. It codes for CASSFRDRSNYGYTF.

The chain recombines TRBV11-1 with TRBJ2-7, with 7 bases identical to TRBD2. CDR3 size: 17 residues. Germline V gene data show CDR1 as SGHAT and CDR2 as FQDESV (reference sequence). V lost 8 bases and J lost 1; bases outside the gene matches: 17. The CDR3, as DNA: TGTGCCAGCCCAAAAGAACGGGACTACTCCAGGTCCTACGAGCAGTACTTC. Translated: CASPKERDYSRSYEQYF.

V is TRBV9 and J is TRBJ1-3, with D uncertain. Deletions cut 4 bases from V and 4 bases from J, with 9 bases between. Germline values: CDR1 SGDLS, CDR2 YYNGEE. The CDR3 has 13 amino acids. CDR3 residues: CASSSGLGNTIYF. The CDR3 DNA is TGTGCCAGCAGCTCCGGACTGGGAAACACCATATATTTT.

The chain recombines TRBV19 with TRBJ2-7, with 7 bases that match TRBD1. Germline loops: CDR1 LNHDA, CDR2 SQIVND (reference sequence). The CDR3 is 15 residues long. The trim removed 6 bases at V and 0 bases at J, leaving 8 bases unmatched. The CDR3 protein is CASSVHRGTSYEQYF. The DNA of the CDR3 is TGTGCCAGTAGCGTCCACAGGGGCACCTCCTACGAGCAGTACTTC.

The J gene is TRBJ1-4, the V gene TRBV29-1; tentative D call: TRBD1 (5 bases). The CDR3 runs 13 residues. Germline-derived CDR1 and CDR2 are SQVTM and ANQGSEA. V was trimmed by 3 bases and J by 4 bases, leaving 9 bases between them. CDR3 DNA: TGCAGCGTTGAGGTCAGGGATAATGAAAAACTGTTTTTT. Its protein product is CSVEVRDNEKLFF.

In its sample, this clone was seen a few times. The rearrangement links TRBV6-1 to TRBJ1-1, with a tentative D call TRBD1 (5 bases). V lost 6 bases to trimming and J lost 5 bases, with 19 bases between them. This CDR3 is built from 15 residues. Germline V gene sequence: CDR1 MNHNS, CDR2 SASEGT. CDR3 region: CASRYRIGSDTEAFF. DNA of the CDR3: TGTGCCAGCAGATACAGGATTGGTTCGGATACTGAAGCTTTCTTT.

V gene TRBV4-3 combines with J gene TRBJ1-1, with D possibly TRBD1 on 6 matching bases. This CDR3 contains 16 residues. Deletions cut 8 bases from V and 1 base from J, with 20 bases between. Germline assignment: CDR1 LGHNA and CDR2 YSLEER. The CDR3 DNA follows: TGCGCCAGCGAGCGGATTTATGCAGGGGAGAACACTGAAGCTTTCTTT. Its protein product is CASERIYAGENTEAFF.

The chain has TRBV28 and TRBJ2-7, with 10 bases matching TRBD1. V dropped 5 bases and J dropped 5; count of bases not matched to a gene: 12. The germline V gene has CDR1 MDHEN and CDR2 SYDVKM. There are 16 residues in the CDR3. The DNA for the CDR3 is TGTGCCAGCAGTCCCCGACAGGGGGCGAGACACAACGAGCAGTACTTC. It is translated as CASSPRQGARHNEQYF.

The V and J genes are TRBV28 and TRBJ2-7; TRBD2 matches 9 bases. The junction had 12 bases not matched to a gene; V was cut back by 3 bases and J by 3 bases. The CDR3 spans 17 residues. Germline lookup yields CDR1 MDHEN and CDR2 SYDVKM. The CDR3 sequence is CASSFNIRASGIYEQYF. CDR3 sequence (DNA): TGTGCCAGCAGTTTTAATATTAGAGCTAGCGGGATCTACGAGCAGTACTTC. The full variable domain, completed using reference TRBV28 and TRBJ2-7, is DVKVTQSSRYLVKRTGEKVFLECVQDMDHENMFWYRQDPGLGLRLIYFSYDVKMKEKGDIPEGYSVSREKKERFSLILESASTNQTSMYLCASSFNIRASGIYEQYFGPGTRLTVT.

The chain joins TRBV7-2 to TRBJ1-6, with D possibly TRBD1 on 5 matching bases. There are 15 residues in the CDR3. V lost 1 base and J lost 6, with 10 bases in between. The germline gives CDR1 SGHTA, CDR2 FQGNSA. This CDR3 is CASSLVRVGNSPLHF. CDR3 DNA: TGTGCCAGCAGCTTAGTCAGGGTGGGTAATTCACCCCTCCACTTT.

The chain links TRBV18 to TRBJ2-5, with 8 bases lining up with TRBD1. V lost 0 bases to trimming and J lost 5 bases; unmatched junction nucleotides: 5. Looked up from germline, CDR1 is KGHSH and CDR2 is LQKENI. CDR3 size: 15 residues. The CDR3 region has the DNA TGTGCCAGCTCACCACCGGCAGGGGGCGATGAGACCCAGTACTTC. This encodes CASSPPAGGDETQYF. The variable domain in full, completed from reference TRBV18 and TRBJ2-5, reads NAGVMQNPRHLVRRRGQEARLRCSPMKGHSHVYWYRQLPEEGLKFMVYLQKENIIDESGMPKERFSAEFPKEGPSILRIQQVVRGDSAAYFCASSPPAGGDETQYFGPGTRLLVL.

CDR3: CASSGDSRETQYF. CDR3 DNA: TGTGCCAGCAGTGGGGACTCCCGGGAGACCCAGTACTTC. The genes are TRBV2 and TRBJ2-5; D is perhaps TRBD2 (6 bases). V was clipped by 4 bases and J by 5 bases, with 11 bases between them. This CDR3 is built from 13 residues. Per germline, CDR1 SNHLY and CDR2 FYNNEI.

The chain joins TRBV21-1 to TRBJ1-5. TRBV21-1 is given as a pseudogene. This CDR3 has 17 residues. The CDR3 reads CASSKAPTGSSNQPQHF. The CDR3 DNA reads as TGTGCCAGCAGCAAAGCCCCTACGGGGAGTAGCAATCAGCCCCAGCATTTT.

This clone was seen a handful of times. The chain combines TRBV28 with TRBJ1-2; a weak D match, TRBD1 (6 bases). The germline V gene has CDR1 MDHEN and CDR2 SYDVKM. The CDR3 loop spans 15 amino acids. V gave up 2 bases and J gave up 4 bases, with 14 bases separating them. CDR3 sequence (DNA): TGTGCCAGCAGTTTAAGGGGGGCGGGGGTCTATGGCTACACCTTC. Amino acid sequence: CASSLRGAGVYGYTF.

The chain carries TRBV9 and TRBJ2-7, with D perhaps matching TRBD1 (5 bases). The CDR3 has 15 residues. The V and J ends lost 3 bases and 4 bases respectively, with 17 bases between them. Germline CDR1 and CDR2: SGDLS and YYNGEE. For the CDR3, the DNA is TGTGCCAGCAGCGCCGGACACGGAGTCTTTTACGAGCAGTACTTC. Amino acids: CASSAGHGVFYEQYF.

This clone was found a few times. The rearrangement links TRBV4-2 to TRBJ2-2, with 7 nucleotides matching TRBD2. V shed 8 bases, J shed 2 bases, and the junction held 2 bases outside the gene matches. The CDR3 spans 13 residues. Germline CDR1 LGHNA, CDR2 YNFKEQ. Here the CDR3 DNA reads TGTGCCAGCTCGGGACTAAACACCGGGGAGCTGTTTTTT. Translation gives CASSGLNTGELFF.

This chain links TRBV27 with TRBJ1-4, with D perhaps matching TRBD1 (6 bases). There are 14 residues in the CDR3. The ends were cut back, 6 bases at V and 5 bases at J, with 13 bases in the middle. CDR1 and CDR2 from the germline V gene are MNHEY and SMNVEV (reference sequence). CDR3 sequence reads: CASSPQGPNEKLFF. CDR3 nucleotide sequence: TGTGCCAGCAGCCCACAGGGCCCAAATGAAAAACTGTTTTTT.

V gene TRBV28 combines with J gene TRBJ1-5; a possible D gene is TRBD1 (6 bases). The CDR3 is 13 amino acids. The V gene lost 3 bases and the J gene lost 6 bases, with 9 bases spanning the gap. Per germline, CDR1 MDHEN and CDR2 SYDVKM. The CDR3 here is CASSFGRGQPQHF. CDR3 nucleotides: TGTGCCAGCAGTTTTGGCAGGGGTCAGCCCCAGCATTTT.

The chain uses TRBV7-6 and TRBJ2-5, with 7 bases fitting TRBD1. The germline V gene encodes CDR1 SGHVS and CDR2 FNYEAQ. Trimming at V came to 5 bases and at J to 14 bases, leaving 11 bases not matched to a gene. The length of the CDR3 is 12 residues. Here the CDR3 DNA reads TGTGCCAGCAGCCTGGGGGACAGTCCCAAATACTTC. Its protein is CASSLGDSPKYF.

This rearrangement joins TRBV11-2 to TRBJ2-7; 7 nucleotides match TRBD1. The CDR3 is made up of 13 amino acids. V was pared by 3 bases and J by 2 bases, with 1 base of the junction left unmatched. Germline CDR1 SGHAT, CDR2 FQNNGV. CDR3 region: CASSFTGAYEQYF. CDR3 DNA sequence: TGTGCCAGCAGCTTCACAGGGGCCTACGAGCAGTACTTC.

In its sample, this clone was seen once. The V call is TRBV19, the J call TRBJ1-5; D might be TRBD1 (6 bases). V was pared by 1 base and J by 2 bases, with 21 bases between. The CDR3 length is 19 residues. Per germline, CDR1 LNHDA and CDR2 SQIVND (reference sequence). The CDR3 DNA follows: TGTGCCAGTAGTATAGTCCGGGACAATCGGCTACTTGGCAATCAGCCCCAGCATTTT. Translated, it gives CASSIVRDNRLLGNQPQHF. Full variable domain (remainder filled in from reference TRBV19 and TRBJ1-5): DGGITQSPKYLFRKEGQNVTLSCEQNLNHDAMYWYRQDPGQGLRLIYYSQIVNDFQKGDIAEGYSVSREKKESFPLTVTSAQKNPTAFYLCASSIVRDNRLLGNQPQHFGDGTRLSIL.

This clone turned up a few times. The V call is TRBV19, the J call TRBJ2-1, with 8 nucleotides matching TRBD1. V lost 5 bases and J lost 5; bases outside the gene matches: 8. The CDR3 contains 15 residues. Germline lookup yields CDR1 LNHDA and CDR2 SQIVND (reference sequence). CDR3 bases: TGTGCCAGTAGTTTTTTCAGGGGGCGTCACAATGAGCAGTTCTTC. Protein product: CASSFFRGRHNEQFF.

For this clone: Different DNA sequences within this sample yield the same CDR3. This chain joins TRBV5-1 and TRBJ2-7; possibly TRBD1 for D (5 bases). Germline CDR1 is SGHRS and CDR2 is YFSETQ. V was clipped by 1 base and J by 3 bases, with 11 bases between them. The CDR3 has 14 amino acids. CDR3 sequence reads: CASSLRGISYEQYF. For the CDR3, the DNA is TGCGCCAGCAGCTTGAGGGGAATAAGCTACGAGCAGTACTTC.

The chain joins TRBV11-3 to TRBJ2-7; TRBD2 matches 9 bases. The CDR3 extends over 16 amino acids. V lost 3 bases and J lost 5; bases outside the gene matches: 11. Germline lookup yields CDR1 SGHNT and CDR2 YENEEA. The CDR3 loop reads CASSLSRLAGVDEQYF. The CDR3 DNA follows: TGTGCCAGCAGCTTGAGTCGGTTAGCGGGGGTGGACGAGCAGTACTTC.

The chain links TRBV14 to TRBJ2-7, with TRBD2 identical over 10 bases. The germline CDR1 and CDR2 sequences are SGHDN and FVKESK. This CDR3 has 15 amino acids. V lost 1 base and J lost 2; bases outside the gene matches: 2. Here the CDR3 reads CASSQGTSGTYEQYF. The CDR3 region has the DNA TGTGCCAGCAGCCAAGGGACTAGCGGAACCTACGAGCAGTACTTC.

CDR3 bases: TGTGCCAGCAGCGTGGGGGACAGACAAGAGACCCAGTACTTC. Translation gives CASSVGDRQETQYF. This sequence joins TRBV9 and TRBJ2-5, with 7 nucleotides matching TRBD1. With 2 bases clipped from V and 2 bases from J, the junction kept 3 bases outside the gene matches. The CDR3 has 14 residues. Per germline, CDR1 SGDLS and CDR2 YYNGEE.

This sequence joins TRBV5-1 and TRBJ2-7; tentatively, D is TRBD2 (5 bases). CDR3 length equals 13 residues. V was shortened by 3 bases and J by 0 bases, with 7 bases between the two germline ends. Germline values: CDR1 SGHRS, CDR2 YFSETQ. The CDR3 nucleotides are TGCGCCAGCAGCTGGGAGAGCTCCTACGAGCAGTACTTC. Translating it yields CASSWESSYEQYF.

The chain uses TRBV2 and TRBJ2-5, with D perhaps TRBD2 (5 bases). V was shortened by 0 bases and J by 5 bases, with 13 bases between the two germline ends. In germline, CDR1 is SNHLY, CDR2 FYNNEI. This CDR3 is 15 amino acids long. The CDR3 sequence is CASSEAGDVRETQYF. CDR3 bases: TGTGCCAGCAGTGAAGCCGGGGATGTTCGGGAGACCCAGTACTTC.